This TCR beta chain derives from a study of blood T cell repertoires in COVID-19. Study overall: Some COVID-19 samples were acute and others convalescent; all came from the United States, Italy and Spain. Nucleic acid was either cDNA or gDNA, and it came from T cells, B-cell-depleted T cells, or PBMCs.

The participants were between roughly 18 and 89 years old and came from roughly 25 US areas. Recovered Cohort 3 donors showed two negative PCRs, clearance, or symptom resolution. The sample holds one count of this clone. Trimming took off 0 bases at V and 5 bases at J, with 7 bases between the two ends. This CDR3 is built from 13 residues. The germline V gene has CDR1 SGHTA and CDR2 FQGTGA. Repertoires were generated with immunoSEQ multiplex PCR, while TCRdb's copy carries only in-frame clones and drops some. The profile covers 350,000 to 450,000 clones, with 75% to 90% appearing a single time and 1% to 1.3% taken by the ten largest.

The gene calls are TRBV7-3 and TRBJ2-5; TRBD2 is a possible D gene (5 bases). Sequences were obtained from PBMCs or T cells enriched from blood (not recorded which). The TCR sequence derives from a man aged 25 to 40 who had recovered from COVID-19. The CDR3 DNA sequence: TGTGCCAGCAGCTTAACCCCGGGGGAGACCCAGTACTTC. Encoded protein: CASSLTPGETQYF.